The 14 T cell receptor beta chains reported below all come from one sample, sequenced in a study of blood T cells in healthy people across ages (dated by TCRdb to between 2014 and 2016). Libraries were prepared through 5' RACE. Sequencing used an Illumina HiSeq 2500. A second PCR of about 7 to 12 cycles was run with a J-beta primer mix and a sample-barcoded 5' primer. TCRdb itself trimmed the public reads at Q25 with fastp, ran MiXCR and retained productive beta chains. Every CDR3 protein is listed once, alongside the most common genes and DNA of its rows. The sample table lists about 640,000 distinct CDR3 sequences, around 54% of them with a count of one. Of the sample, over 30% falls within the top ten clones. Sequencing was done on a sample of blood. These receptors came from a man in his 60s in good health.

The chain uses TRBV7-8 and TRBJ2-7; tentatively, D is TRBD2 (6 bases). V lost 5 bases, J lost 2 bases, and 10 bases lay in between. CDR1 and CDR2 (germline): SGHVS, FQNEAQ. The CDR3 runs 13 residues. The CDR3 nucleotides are TGTGCCAGCAGCGCGGGACGACCCTACGAGCAGTACTTC. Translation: CASSAGRPYEQYF. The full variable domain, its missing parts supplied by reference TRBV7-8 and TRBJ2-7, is GAGVSQSPRYKVAKRGQDVALRCDPISGHVSLFWYQQALGQGPEFLTYFQNEAQLDKSGLPSDRFFAERPEGSVSTLKIQRTQQEDSAVYLCASSAGRPYEQYFGPGTRLTVT.

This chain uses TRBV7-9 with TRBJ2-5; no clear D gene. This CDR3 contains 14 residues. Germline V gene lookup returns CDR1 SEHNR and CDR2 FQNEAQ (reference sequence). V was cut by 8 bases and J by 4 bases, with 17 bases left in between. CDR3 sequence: CASLISRVGETQYF. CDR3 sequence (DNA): TGTGCCAGCCTCATTAGTAGAGTGGGAGAGACCCAGTACTTC.

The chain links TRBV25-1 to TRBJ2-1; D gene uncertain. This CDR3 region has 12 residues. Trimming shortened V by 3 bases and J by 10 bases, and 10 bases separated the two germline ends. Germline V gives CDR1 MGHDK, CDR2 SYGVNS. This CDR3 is CASSDALGEQFF. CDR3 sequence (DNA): TGTGCCAGCAGTGATGCCCTCGGGGAGCAGTTCTTC.

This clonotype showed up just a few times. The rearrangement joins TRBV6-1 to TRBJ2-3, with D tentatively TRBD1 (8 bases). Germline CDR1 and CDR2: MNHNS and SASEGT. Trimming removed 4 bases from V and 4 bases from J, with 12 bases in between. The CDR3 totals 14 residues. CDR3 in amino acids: CASSATGGADTQYF. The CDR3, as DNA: TGTGCCAGCAGTGCCACAGGGGGGGCAGATACGCAGTATTTT.

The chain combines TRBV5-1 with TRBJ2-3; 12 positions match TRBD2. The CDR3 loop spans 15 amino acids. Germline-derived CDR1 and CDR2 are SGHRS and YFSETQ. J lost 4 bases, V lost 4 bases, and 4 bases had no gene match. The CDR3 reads CASSGLAGLADTQYF. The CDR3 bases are TGCGCCAGCAGCGGACTAGCGGGGTTGGCAGATACGCAGTATTTT.

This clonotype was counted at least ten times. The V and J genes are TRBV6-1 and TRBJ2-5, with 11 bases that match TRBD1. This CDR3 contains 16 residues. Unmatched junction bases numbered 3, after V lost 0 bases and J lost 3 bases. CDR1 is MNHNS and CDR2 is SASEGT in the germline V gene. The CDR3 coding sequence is TGTGCCAGCAGTGAAGCGGACAGGGGGCTGAAAGAGACCCAGTACTTC. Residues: CASSEADRGLKETQYF.

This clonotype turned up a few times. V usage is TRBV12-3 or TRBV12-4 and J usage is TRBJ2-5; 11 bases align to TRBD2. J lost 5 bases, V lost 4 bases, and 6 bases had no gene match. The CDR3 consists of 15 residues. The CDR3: CASSSPSSGGETQYF. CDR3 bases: TGTGCCAGCAGTTCCCCATCTAGCGGGGGGGAGACCCAGTACTTC.

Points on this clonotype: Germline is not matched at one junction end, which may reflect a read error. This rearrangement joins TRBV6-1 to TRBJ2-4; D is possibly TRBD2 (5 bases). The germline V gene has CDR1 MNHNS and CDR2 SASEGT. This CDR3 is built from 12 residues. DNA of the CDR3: TGTGGCAGCAGTGAAGAGGGTCTCACTCAGTACTTC. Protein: CGSSEEGLTQYF.

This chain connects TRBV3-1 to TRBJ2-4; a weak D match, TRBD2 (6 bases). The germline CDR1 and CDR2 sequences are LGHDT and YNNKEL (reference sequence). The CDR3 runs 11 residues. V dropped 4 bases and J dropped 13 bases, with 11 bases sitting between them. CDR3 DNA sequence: TGTGCCAGCAGCCGGGACTGTACGCAGTACTTC. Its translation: CASSRDCTQYF.

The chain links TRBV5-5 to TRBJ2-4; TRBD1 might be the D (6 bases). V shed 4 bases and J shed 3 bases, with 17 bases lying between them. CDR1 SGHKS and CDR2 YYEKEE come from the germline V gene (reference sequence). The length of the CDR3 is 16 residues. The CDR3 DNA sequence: TGTGCCAGCAGCCCCGTTACAGGGCTGGGCAAAAACATTCAGTACTTC. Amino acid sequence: CASSPVTGLGKNIQYF.

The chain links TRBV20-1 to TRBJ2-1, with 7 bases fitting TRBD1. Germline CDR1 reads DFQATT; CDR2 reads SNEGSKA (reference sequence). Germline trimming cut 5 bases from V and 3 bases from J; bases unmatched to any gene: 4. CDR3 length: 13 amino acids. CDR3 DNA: TGCAGTGCTGCCGGGACAGACTACAATGAGCAGTTCTTC. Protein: CSAAGTDYNEQFF.

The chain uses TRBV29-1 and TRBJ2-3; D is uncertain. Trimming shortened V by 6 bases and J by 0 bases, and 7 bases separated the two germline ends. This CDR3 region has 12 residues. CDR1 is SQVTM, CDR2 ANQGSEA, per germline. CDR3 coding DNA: TGCAGCGTAGTTGAGAGCACAGATACGCAGTATTTT. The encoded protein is CSVVESTDTQYF.

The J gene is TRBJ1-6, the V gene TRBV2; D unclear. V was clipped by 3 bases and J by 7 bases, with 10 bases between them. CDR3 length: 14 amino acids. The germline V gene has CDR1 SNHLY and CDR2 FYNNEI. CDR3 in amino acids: CASSDGHRNSPLHF. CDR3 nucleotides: TGTGCCAGCAGTGATGGGCATCGGAATTCACCCCTCCACTTT.

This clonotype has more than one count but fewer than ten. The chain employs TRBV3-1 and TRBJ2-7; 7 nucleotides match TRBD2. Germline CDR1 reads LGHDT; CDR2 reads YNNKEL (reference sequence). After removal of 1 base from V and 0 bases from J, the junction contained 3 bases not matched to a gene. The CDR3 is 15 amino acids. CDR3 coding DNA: TGTGCCAGCAGCCAAGGAGCGGGGCCCTCCTACGAGCAGTACTTC. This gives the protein CASSQGAGPSYEQYF.